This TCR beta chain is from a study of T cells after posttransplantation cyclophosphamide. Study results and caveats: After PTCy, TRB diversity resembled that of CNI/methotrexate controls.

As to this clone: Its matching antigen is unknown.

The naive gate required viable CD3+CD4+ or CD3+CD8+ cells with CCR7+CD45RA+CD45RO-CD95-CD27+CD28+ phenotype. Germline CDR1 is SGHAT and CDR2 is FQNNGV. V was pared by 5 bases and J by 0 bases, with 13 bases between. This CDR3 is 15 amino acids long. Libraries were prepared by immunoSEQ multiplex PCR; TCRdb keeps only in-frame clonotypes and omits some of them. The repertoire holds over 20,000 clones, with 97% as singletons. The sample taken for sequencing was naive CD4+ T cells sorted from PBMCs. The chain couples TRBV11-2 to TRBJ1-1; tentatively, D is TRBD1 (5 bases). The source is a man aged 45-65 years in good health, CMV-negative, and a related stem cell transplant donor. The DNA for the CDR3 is TGTGCCAGCAGCCCTACGGCGGGGGTGAACACTGAAGCTTTCTTT. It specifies CASSPTAGVNTEAFF.